This is a list of T cell receptor beta chains from one sample in a study of T cell responses to AZD1222 COVID-19 vaccine. Produced via immunoSEQ multiplex PCR; TCRdb's table is partial and in-frame only. The sample shows about 170,000 clones, 92% of them seen only once. Sequencing was performed on peripheral blood, taken on day 0 of AZD1222 vaccination. These TCRs come from an adult in good health. The CDR3 runs from the conserved cysteine through the conserved F or W. Fields, in order: clone size, D gene, V gene, J gene, CDR3 protein, CDR3 DNA. The D gene is left open where the match is weak. Some rows mark clone size as missing; the rest say once, few, many or name a class of expanded clone.

abundance: -
d_gene: -
v_gene: TRBV5-5
j_gene: TRBJ1-1
CDR3aa: CASSSGQARATEAFF
CDR3nt: TGTGCCAGCAGCTCAGGACAAGCCAGGGCCACTGAAGCTTTCTTT

abundance: -
d_gene: -
v_gene: TRBV7-9
j_gene: TRBJ2-7
CDR3aa: CASSLVQAEQYF
CDR3nt: TGTGCCAGCAGCTTAGTACAAGCCGAGCAGTACTTC

abundance: -
d_gene: TRBD2
v_gene: TRBV10-2
j_gene: TRBJ2-7
CDR3aa: CASSGTGTSGEYF
CDR3nt: TGCGCCAGCAGTGGCACCGGGACTAGCGGGGAATACTTC

abundance: -
d_gene: -
v_gene: TRBV9
j_gene: TRBJ2-2
CDR3aa: CASSFRETGELFF
CDR3nt: TGTGCCAGCAGCTTCCGAGAAACCGGGGAGCTGTTTTTT

abundance: -
d_gene: -
v_gene: TRBV19
j_gene: TRBJ1-4
CDR3aa: CATKSGPSTNEKLFF
CDR3nt: TGTGCCACTAAATCTGGGCCATCAACTAATGAAAAACTGTTTTTT

abundance: -
d_gene: TRBD1
v_gene: TRBV6-5
j_gene: TRBJ1-1
CDR3aa: CASSTRDRLEAFF
CDR3nt: TGTGCCAGCAGTACCCGGGACAGGCTTGAAGCTTTCTTT

abundance: -
d_gene: -
v_gene: TRBV10-3
j_gene: TRBJ2-7
CDR3aa: CAISDGAKSLDEQYF
CDR3nt: TGTGCCATCAGTGACGGGGCGAAATCACTCGACGAGCAGTACTTC

abundance: few
d_gene: -
v_gene: TRBV7-2
j_gene: TRBJ2-7
CDR3aa: CASNTGRPPYEQYF
CDR3nt: TGTGCCAGCAACACAGGGAGACCCCCCTACGAGCAGTACTTC

abundance: -
d_gene: TRBD2
v_gene: TRBV6-6
j_gene: TRBJ2-7
CDR3aa: CASRAYSYAGGEEQYF
CDR3nt: TGTGCCAGCAGGGCGTATTCGTACGCGGGGGGTGAGGAGCAGTACTTC

abundance: -
d_gene: -
v_gene: TRBV2
j_gene: TRBJ2-5
CDR3aa: CASSPEGGGLKTQYF
CDR3nt: TGTGCCAGCAGCCCTGAGGGTGGGGGGCTAAAGACCCAGTACTTC

abundance: -
d_gene: TRBD1
v_gene: TRBV15
j_gene: TRBJ1-2
CDR3aa: CATSRWDRGSGYTF
CDR3nt: TGTGCCACCAGCAGGTGGGACAGGGGGTCTGGCTACACCTTC

abundance: -
d_gene: -
v_gene: TRBV5-8
j_gene: TRBJ1-5
CDR3aa: CASSLISTQPQHF
CDR3nt: TGTGCCAGCAGCTTGATTAGCACTCAGCCCCAGCATTTT

abundance: -
d_gene: -
v_gene: TRBV29-1
j_gene: TRBJ1-3
CDR3aa: CSVKDPLRNTIYF
CDR3nt: TGCAGCGTTAAGGACCCCCTCCGGAACACCATATATTTT

abundance: -
d_gene: -
v_gene: TRBV10-2
j_gene: TRBJ1-3
CDR3aa: CASALGQPGNTIYF
CDR3nt: TGCGCCAGCGCTTTAGGGCAGCCTGGAAACACCATATATTTT

abundance: -
d_gene: TRBD2
v_gene: TRBV7-6
j_gene: TRBJ2-1
CDR3aa: CASSFSSGRGYNEQFF
CDR3nt: TGTGCCAGCAGCTTTTCTAGCGGGAGGGGATACAATGAGCAGTTCTTC

abundance: -
d_gene: TRBD1
v_gene: TRBV6-6
j_gene: TRBJ1-2
CDR3aa: CASSTPDRGSRGYTF
CDR3nt: TGTGCCAGCTCGACTCCAGACAGGGGATCGCGCGGCTACACCTTC

abundance: once
d_gene: -
v_gene: TRBV2
j_gene: TRBJ2-3
CDR3aa: CASSDQGTGADTQYF
CDR3nt: TGTGCCAGCAGTGATCAAGGGACGGGAGCAGATACGCAGTATTTT

abundance: once
d_gene: -
v_gene: TRBV7-9
j_gene: TRBJ1-2
CDR3aa: CASSWSGVPSNYGYTF
CDR3nt: TGTGCCAGCAGTTGGTCAGGGGTCCCATCTAACTATGGCTACACCTTC

abundance: -
d_gene: TRBD2
v_gene: TRBV19
j_gene: TRBJ2-1
CDR3aa: CASRLRGEGDEQFF
CDR3nt: TGTGCCAGTAGGTTGCGGGGGGAGGGAGATGAGCAGTTCTTC

abundance: -
d_gene: -
v_gene: TRBV5-8
j_gene: TRBJ1-5
CDR3aa: CASSLDGTAGNQPQHF
CDR3nt: TGTGCCAGCAGCTTGGACGGGACGGCGGGCAATCAGCCCCAGCATTTT

abundance: -
d_gene: -
v_gene: TRBV5-1
j_gene: TRBJ2-3
CDR3aa: CASSPRGGSDTQYF
CDR3nt: TGCGCCAGCAGCCCTAGAGGGGGGTCAGATACGCAGTATTTT

abundance: -
d_gene: TRBD2
v_gene: TRBV3-1/TRBV3-2
j_gene: TRBJ2-1
CDR3aa: CASSQAELAGGPNEQFF
CDR3nt: TGTGCCAGCAGCCAAGCCGAACTAGCGGGGGGCCCCAATGAGCAGTTCTTC

abundance: once
d_gene: -
v_gene: TRBV7-3
j_gene: TRBJ2-3
CDR3aa: CASSVGASSTDTQYF
CDR3nt: TGTGCCAGCAGCGTCGGGGCCTCTAGCACAGATACGCAGTATTTT

abundance: -
d_gene: -
v_gene: TRBV7-8
j_gene: TRBJ2-7
CDR3aa: CASTETVGGEQYF
CDR3nt: TGTGCCAGCACGGAAACCGTAGGGGGCGAGCAGTACTTC

abundance: -
d_gene: TRBD1
v_gene: TRBV6-1
j_gene: TRBJ1-3
CDR3aa: CASSERRGQKLGNTIYF
CDR3nt: TGTGCCAGCAGTGAACGGCGGGGACAGAAGCTAGGAAACACCATATATTTT

abundance: few
d_gene: -
v_gene: TRBV7-2
j_gene: TRBJ1-2
CDR3aa: CASSWGGDYGYTF
CDR3nt: TGTGCCAGCAGCTGGGGCGGCGACTATGGCTACACCTTC

abundance: once
d_gene: -
v_gene: TRBV13
j_gene: TRBJ2-7
CDR3aa: CASSLGEATYEQYF
CDR3nt: TGTGCCAGCAGCTTAGGTGAGGCGACCTACGAGCAGTACTTC

abundance: -
d_gene: -
v_gene: TRBV20-1
j_gene: TRBJ2-7
CDR3aa: CSAPLSYEQYF
CDR3nt: TGCAGTGCCCCCTTGAGTTACGAGCAGTACTTC

abundance: once
d_gene: TRBD1
v_gene: TRBV30
j_gene: TRBJ2-7
CDR3aa: CAWGDSYEQYF
CDR3nt: TGTGCCTGGGGGGACAGTTACGAGCAGTACTTC

abundance: -
d_gene: TRBD1
v_gene: TRBV2
j_gene: TRBJ2-4
CDR3aa: CATGTGGHIQYF
CDR3nt: TGTGCCACCGGGACAGGGGGGCACATTCAGTACTTC

abundance: -
d_gene: -
v_gene: TRBV27
j_gene: TRBJ2-1
CDR3aa: CASSLDGGRARGEQFF
CDR3nt: TGTGCCAGCAGTTTAGATGGGGGGAGGGCCAGGGGTGAGCAGTTCTTC

abundance: -
d_gene: TRBD1
v_gene: TRBV7-2
j_gene: TRBJ1-1
CDR3aa: CASSAKTGAMNTEAFF
CDR3nt: TGTGCCAGCAGCGCGAAGACAGGGGCAATGAACACTGAAGCTTTCTTT

abundance: once
d_gene: -
v_gene: TRBV5-1
j_gene: TRBJ2-6
CDR3aa: CASSLTASGANVLTF
CDR3nt: TGCGCCAGCAGCTTGACGGCCTCTGGGGCCAACGTCCTGACTTTC

abundance: -
d_gene: TRBD1
v_gene: TRBV3-1/TRBV3-2
j_gene: TRBJ1-3
CDR3aa: CASSRGSGAGGDGNTIYF
CDR3nt: TGTGCCAGCAGCCGGGGGAGCGGGGCAGGGGGCGACGGAAACACCATATATTTT

abundance: -
d_gene: TRBD1
v_gene: TRBV27
j_gene: TRBJ2-7
CDR3aa: CASSGRGTDFYEQYF
CDR3nt: TGTGCCAGCAGTGGCCGTGGGACAGATTTTTACGAGCAGTACTTC

abundance: -
d_gene: -
v_gene: TRBV4-1
j_gene: TRBJ1-1
CDR3aa: CASSPRENTEAFF
CDR3nt: TGCGCCAGCAGCCCTCGGGAGAACACTGAAGCTTTCTTT

abundance: once
d_gene: TRBD2
v_gene: TRBV29-1
j_gene: TRBJ2-1
CDR3aa: CSVQRGSKSTQFF
CDR3nt: TGCAGCGTTCAGCGGGGCTCCAAAAGTACGCAGTTCTTC

abundance: once
d_gene: -
v_gene: TRBV12-3/TRBV12-4
j_gene: TRBJ2-2
CDR3aa: CASSFRGGELFF
CDR3nt: TGTGCCAGCAGTTTTAGGGGGGGGGAGCTGTTTTTT

abundance: -
d_gene: -
v_gene: TRBV7-2
j_gene: TRBJ1-3
CDR3aa: CASSLVRVSGNTIYF
CDR3nt: TGTGCCAGCAGCTTAGTGCGAGTCTCTGGAAACACCATATATTTT

abundance: -
d_gene: TRBD1
v_gene: TRBV19
j_gene: TRBJ1-2
CDR3aa: CASSMPGQGASSYGYTF
CDR3nt: TGTGCCAGTAGTATGCCGGGACAGGGGGCCTCGTCCTATGGCTACACCTTC

abundance: -
d_gene: -
v_gene: TRBV2
j_gene: TRBJ2-5
CDR3aa: CASSRSGETQYF
CDR3nt: TGTGCCAGCAGCCGGTCAGGAGAGACCCAGTACTTC

abundance: -
d_gene: -
v_gene: TRBV5-6
j_gene: TRBJ2-2
CDR3aa: CASSWSSGELFF
CDR3nt: TGTGCCAGCAGCTGGTCGAGCGGGGAGCTGTTTTTT

abundance: -
d_gene: TRBD2
v_gene: TRBV3-1/TRBV3-2
j_gene: TRBJ2-2
CDR3aa: CASSLRLTSANTGELFF
CDR3nt: TGTGCCAGCAGCCTCCGGTTAACTAGCGCCAACACCGGGGAGCTGTTTTTT

abundance: -
d_gene: TRBD1
v_gene: TRBV11-2
j_gene: TRBJ1-2
CDR3aa: CASSPGTDGYTF
CDR3nt: TGTGCCAGCAGCCCCGGGACAGATGGCTACACCTTC

abundance: -
d_gene: -
v_gene: TRBV27
j_gene: TRBJ2-1
CDR3aa: CASSFLIYNEQFF
CDR3nt: TGTGCCAGCAGTTTCCTGATTTACAATGAGCAGTTCTTC

abundance: -
d_gene: -
v_gene: TRBV27
j_gene: TRBJ1-2
CDR3aa: CASSQRGNWRSYGYTF
CDR3nt: TGTGCCAGCAGTCAACGCGGGAATTGGAGGTCCTATGGCTACACCTTC

abundance: -
d_gene: -
v_gene: TRBV11-2
j_gene: TRBJ1-4
CDR3aa: CASSLGTNEKLFF
CDR3nt: TGTGCCAGCAGCTTGGGAACTAATGAAAAACTGTTTTTT

abundance: -
d_gene: TRBD1
v_gene: TRBV6-5
j_gene: TRBJ2-5
CDR3aa: CASSLGGRETQYF
CDR3nt: TGTGCCAGCAGTCTAGGGGGCCGGGAGACCCAGTACTTC

abundance: -
d_gene: -
v_gene: TRBV18
j_gene: TRBJ1-1
CDR3aa: CASSPIRTNTEAFF
CDR3nt: TGTGCCAGCTCACCAATAAGGACGAACACTGAAGCTTTCTTT

abundance: -
d_gene: -
v_gene: TRBV2
j_gene: TRBJ1-5
CDR3aa: CASSSAFHSNQPQHF
CDR3nt: TGTGCCAGCTCCTCCGCGTTTCATAGCAATCAGCCCCAGCATTTT

abundance: -
d_gene: TRBD2
v_gene: TRBV19
j_gene: TRBJ2-1
CDR3aa: CASSLGLAGNEQFF
CDR3nt: TGTGCCAGTAGTTTGGGACTAGCGGGCAATGAGCAGTTCTTC